This TCR beta chain was obtained from a study of blood T cell repertoires in COVID-19. Study context: The origin of the acute and convalescent COVID-19 samples was the United States, Italy and Spain. T cells, B-cell-depleted T cells, or PBMCs provided the cDNA or gDNA that served as material.

Original data processing: Estimation of nucleated cell counts relied on the amplification of reference gene primers. Data came from immunoSEQ multiplex PCR; TCRdb stores just in-frame clones and leaves some out. That table is the source of V, J and clone size, and D and trimming were worked out from the DNA. The sample lists more than 95,000 clones; 70% to 85% were seen once. Germline V gene sequence: CDR1 KGHDR, CDR2 SFDVKD. Unmatched junction bases numbered 4, after V lost 3 bases and J lost 7 bases. This CDR3 is built from 15 residues. Sequencing input: peripheral blood. The receptor was derived from a man between 65 and 85 years old with active or convalescent COVID-19. The chain combines TRBV24-1 with TRBJ2-1; 11 bases agree with TRBD1. The CDR3 coding sequence is TGTGCCACCAGTGATGGACAGGGGGCTAGGAATGAGCAGTTCTTC. It translates to CATSDGQGARNEQFF.